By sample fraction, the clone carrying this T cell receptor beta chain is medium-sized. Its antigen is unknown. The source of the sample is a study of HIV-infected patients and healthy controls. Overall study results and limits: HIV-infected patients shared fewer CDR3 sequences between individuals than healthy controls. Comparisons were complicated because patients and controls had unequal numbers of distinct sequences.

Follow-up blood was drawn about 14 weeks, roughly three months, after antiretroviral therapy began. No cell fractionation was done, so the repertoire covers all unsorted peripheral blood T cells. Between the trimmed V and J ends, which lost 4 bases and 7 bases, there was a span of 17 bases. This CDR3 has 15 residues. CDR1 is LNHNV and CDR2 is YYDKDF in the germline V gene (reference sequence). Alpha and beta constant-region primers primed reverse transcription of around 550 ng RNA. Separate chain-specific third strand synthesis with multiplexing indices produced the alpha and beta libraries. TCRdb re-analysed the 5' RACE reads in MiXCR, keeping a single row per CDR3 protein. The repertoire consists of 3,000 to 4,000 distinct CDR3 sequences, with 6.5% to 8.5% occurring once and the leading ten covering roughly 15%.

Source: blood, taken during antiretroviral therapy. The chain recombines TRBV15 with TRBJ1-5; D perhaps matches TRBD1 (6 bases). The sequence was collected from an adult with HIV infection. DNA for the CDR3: TGTGCCACCAGCAACTATGGGACAAAAGGGCAGCCCCAGCATTTT. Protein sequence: CATSNYGTKGQPQHF.